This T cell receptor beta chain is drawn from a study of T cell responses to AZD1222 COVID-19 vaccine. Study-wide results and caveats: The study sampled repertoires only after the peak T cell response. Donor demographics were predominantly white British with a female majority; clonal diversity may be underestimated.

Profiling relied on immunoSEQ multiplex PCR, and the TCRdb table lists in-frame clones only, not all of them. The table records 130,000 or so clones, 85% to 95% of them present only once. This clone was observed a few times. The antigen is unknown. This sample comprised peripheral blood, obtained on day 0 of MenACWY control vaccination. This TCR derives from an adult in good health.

This chain's CDR3 is CASSQDSGNIQYF. The CDR3 DNA follows: TGTGCCAGCAGCCAGGACTCGGGGAACATTCAGTACTTC. The chain is built from TRBV4-2 and TRBJ2-4; a possible D gene is TRBD2 (5 bases). Per germline, CDR1 LGHNA and CDR2 YNFKEQ. Trimming removed 3 bases from V and 7 bases from J, with 10 bases in between. This CDR3 has 13 residues.